The 4 T cell receptor beta chains below all came from one sample that was sequenced in a study of blood T cell repertoires in COVID-19. Profiled with immunoSEQ multiplex PCR; TCRdb holds only in-frame clones, not every one. This table holds approximately 440,000 clones, 75% to 90% found once. The sample taken for sequencing was PBMCs or T cells enriched from blood (not recorded which). These receptors all stem from a young woman who had recovered from COVID-19.

The chain uses TRBV5-1 and TRBJ2-1, with TRBD2 matching over 14 bases. The CDR3 loop spans 16 amino acids. Germline-derived CDR1 and CDR2 are SGHRS and YFSETQ. The ends lost 4 bases at V and 5 bases at J; junction bases unmatched: 5. CDR3 in DNA: TGCGCCAGCAGCCTGGGGACTAGCGGGGGTAACAATGAGCAGTTCTTC. This translates into CASSLGTSGGNNEQFF.

The chain joins TRBV4-1 to TRBJ2-2; perhaps TRBD1 as D (6 bases). The CDR3 has 15 residues. The V gene's germline CDR1 is MGHRA and CDR2 YSYEKL. V lost 6 bases and J 6 bases, leaving 17 bases between the germline ends. The CDR3 spells CASRPTGMRAGELFF. CDR3 in DNA: TGCGCCAGCAGACCAACAGGGATGCGTGCCGGGGAGCTGTTTTTT.

The gene calls are TRBV2 and TRBJ2-3; 7 bases agree with TRBD1. With V trimmed by 6 bases and J by 5 bases, 2 bases remained unmatched. The length of the CDR3 is 12 residues. The V gene's germline CDR1 is SNHLY and CDR2 FYNNEI. The CDR3 coding sequence is TGTGCCAGCAGAAACAGGGGAGATACGCAGTATTTT. Encoded protein: CASRNRGDTQYF. The whole variable domain, remainder taken from reference TRBV2 and TRBJ2-3, is EPEVTQTPSHQVTQMGQEVILRCVPISNHLYFYWYRQILGQKVEFLVSFYNNEISEKSEIFDDQFSVERPDGSNFTLKIRSTKLEDSAMYFCASRNRGDTQYFGPGTRLTVL.

V usage is TRBV9 and J usage is TRBJ1-2, with 7 bases identical to TRBD1. Germline assignment: CDR1 SGDLS and CDR2 YYNGEE. After removal of 0 bases from V and 4 bases from J, the junction contained 6 bases not matched to a gene. This CDR3 has 15 amino acids. The chain's CDR3 is CASSVGDSSFYGYTF. The CDR3 bases are TGTGCCAGCAGCGTAGGGGACAGTAGTTTCTATGGCTACACCTTC.